The 12 T cell receptor beta chains below come from one sample, sequenced in a study of OX40 agonist ivuxolimab in advanced cancers. The assay was immunoSEQ multiplex PCR, and TCRdb's table has in-frame clones only and misses some. The sample lists 90,000 to 100,000 clones, around 90% occurring once. Specimen: CD4+ or CD8+ T cells sorted from blood, collected in a trial of the OX40 agonist ivuxolimab. The source is an adult with an advanced solid tumor such as melanoma, head and neck, liver or kidney cancer.

This clone was detected once. The V call is TRBV6-1, the J call TRBJ2-1, with a possible D match to TRBD1 (5 bases). The V and J ends lost 6 bases and 8 bases respectively, with 20 bases between them. The CDR3 spans 15 residues. The germline V gene encodes CDR1 MNHNS and CDR2 SASEGT. The CDR3 sequence: CASRGPQRFYHEQFF. The CDR3 coding sequence is TGTGCCAGCAGGGGGCCCCAGAGATTTTACCATGAGCAGTTCTTC.

The chain recombines TRBV6-5 with TRBJ2-3; D possibly corresponds to TRBD2 (5 bases). Germline-derived CDR1 and CDR2 are MNHEY and SVGAGI. V lost 2 bases and J 0 bases, leaving 6 bases between the germline ends. The CDR3 spans 14 residues. CDR3 loop: CASSYKRSTDTQYF. The CDR3 DNA reads as TGTGCCAGCAGTTACAAGCGGAGCACAGATACGCAGTATTTT.

This chain connects TRBV5-8 to TRBJ1-5, with D possibly TRBD1 on 5 matching bases. V was cut by 0 bases and J by 6 bases, with 16 bases left in between. CDR3 length: 16 amino acids. The germline V gene encodes CDR1 SGHTS and CDR2 YDEGEE. The DNA for the CDR3 is TGTGCCAGCAGCTTGGCCAGGGCCGCGAGTAGTCAGCCCCAGCATTTT. Its translation: CASSLARAASSQPQHF.

The chain couples TRBV7-6 to TRBJ2-3; 8 positions agree with TRBD1. The J segment lost 3 bases and the V segment lost 5 bases, leaving 7 bases of the junction unmatched. CDR3 length equals 15 residues. The germline V gene has CDR1 SGHVS and CDR2 FNYEAQ. This CDR3 reads CASSEGQGLTDTQYF. CDR3 nucleotides: TGTGCCAGCAGCGAAGGACAGGGCTTGACAGATACGCAGTATTTT.

This sequence joins TRBV28 and TRBJ1-4; D might be TRBD1 (5 bases). Trimming removed 6 bases at V and 6 bases at J, with 17 bases between. The CDR3 contains 15 residues. Germline lookup yields CDR1 MDHEN and CDR2 SYDVKM. This chain's CDR3 is CASSEVRGSDEKLFF. The CDR3 DNA sequence: TGTGCCAGCAGCGAGGTGAGGGGCTCGGATGAAAAACTGTTTTTT. Using reference TRBV28 and TRBJ1-4 for the parts outside the CDR3, the full variable domain is DVKVTQSSRYLVKRTGEKVFLECVQDMDHENMFWYRQDPGLGLRLIYFSYDVKMKEKGDIPEGYSVSREKKERFSLILESASTNQTSMYLCASSEVRGSDEKLFFGSGTQLSVL.

This clone was seen a single time. The chain joins TRBV2 to TRBJ2-7; 9 positions match TRBD2. CDR3 length equals 14 residues. The ends lost 2 bases at V and 4 bases at J; junction bases unmatched: 3. Germline V gives CDR1 SNHLY, CDR2 FYNNEI. CDR3 DNA: TGTGCCAGCAGTGAAATAGCGGGAGTTTACGAGCAGTACTTC. Protein product: CASSEIAGVYEQYF. Supplemented by reference TRBV2 and TRBJ2-7, the full variable domain reads EPEVTQTPSHQVTQMGQEVILRCVPISNHLYFYWYRQILGQKVEFLVSFYNNEISEKSEIFDDQFSVERPDGSNFTLKIRSTKLEDSAMYFCASSEIAGVYEQYFGPGTRLTVT.

The chain has TRBV7-8 and TRBJ1-2; D remains ambiguous. Germline CDR1 SGHVS, CDR2 FQNEAQ. The CDR3 loop spans 17 amino acids. V gave up 2 bases and J gave up 4 bases, with 20 bases separating them. The CDR3 sequence: CASSLFFKGRKSYGYTF. In nucleotides, the CDR3 is TGTGCCAGCAGCTTATTTTTCAAGGGCCGGAAGAGCTATGGCTACACCTTC.

This clone was counted only a few times. The chain is built from TRBV2 and TRBJ2-7; TRBD2 matches 7 bases. The germline gives CDR1 SNHLY, CDR2 FYNNEI. J was trimmed by 3 bases and V by 5 bases; bases with no gene match: 13. The CDR3 extends over 16 amino acids. DNA of the CDR3: TGTGCCAGCAGTAAGACGTGGACTAGTTCCATCTACGAGCAGTACTTC. Translated, it gives CASSKTWTSSIYEQYF.

The chain employs TRBV28 and TRBJ1-4, with 8 positions matching TRBD1. This CDR3 is built from 13 residues. After removal of 6 bases from V and 7 bases from J, the junction contained 4 bases not matched to a gene. CDR1 and CDR2 (germline): MDHEN, SYDVKM. CDR3 amino acids: CASRTDRVEKLFF. In DNA, the CDR3 is TGTGCCAGCAGAACGGACAGGGTTGAAAAACTGTTTTTT.

The gene calls are TRBV28 and TRBJ2-5, with 13 bases that match TRBD2. Germline V gene sequence: CDR1 MDHEN, CDR2 SYDVKM. CDR3 size: 17 residues. V was clipped by 6 bases and J by 4 bases; unmatched bases: 11. CDR3 protein: CASRTLTSGRAGETQYF. CDR3 bases: TGTGCCAGCAGGACATTAACTAGCGGGAGGGCCGGAGAGACCCAGTACTTC.

In this sample, this clone turned up once. The chain combines TRBV7-3 with TRBJ1-5; D is perhaps TRBD1 (6 bases). The germline gives CDR1 SGHTA, CDR2 FQGTGA. With 0 bases removed from V and 7 bases from J, the gap between germline ends came to 19 bases. The CDR3 totals 17 residues. This CDR3 reads CASSLTSPTGRVQPQHF. For the CDR3, the DNA is TGTGCCAGCAGCTTAACCTCCCCCACAGGGAGGGTGCAGCCCCAGCATTTT.

V gene TRBV5-1 combines with J gene TRBJ1-2; TRBD1 is a possible D gene (6 bases). Germline CDR1 is SGHRS and CDR2 is YFSETQ. This CDR3 region has 13 residues. V lost 4 bases and J lost 5, with 12 bases in between. CDR3 loop: CASSRGDGYGYTF. CDR3 bases: TGCGCCAGCAGCAGGGGGGACGGGTATGGCTACACCTTC. Full variable domain (outside the CDR3, taken from reference TRBV5-1 and TRBJ1-2): KAGVTQTPRYLIKTRGQQVTLSCSPISGHRSVSWYQQTPGQGLQFLFEYFSETQRNKGNFPGRFSGRQFSNSRSEMNVSTLELGDSALYLCASSRGDGYGYTFGSGTRLTVV.